This TCR beta chain stems from a study of T-cell memory formation after mild COVID-19. Study as a whole: TCR clusters largely stayed donor specific.

Each CDR3 protein is one row after TCRdb ran MiXCR on the 5' RACE reads. This table has under 650,000 distinct CDR3 sequences, about 20% appearing once. CDR1 is SGHDT and CDR2 is YYEEEE in the germline V gene. The CDR3 consists of 17 residues. Trimming pared 1 base from V and 0 bases from J, leaving 15 bases between. The sequencing input was PBMCs or a T cell subset sorted from them (not recorded which). The sequence was obtained from an adult woman who had mild COVID-19 (a few samples of this study predate the infection). Cell type and time point are not known. V usage is TRBV5-6 and J usage is TRBJ2-3; D remains ambiguous. The CDR3 loop reads CASSLISGRPSTDTQYF. The CDR3 DNA is TGTGCCAGCAGCTTGATCAGTGGCAGACCTAGCACAGATACGCAGTATTTT.